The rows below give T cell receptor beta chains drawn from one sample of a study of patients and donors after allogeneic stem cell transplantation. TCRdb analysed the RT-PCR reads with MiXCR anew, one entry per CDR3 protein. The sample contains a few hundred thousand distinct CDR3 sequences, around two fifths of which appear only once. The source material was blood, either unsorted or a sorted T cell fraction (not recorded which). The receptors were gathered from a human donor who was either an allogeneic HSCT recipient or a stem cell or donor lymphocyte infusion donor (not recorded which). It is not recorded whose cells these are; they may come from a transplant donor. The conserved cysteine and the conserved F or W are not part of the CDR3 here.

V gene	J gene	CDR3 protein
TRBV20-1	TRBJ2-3	SAPRQDTQY
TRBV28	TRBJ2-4	ASSLRGLKNIQY
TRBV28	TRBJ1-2	ASSSGAGGGYT
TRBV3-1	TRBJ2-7	ASSHGPRGTDEQY
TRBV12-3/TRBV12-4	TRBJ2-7	ASSPLGQAIYEQY
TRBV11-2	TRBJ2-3	ASSLYPSGNTDTQY
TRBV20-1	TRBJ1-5	SAGQGIMNQPQH
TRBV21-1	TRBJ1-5	ASSKVGYSNQPQH
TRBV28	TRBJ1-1	ASSVPGGQNTEAF
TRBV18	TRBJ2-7	ASSLITSEDEQY
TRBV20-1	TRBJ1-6	SASKPPLH
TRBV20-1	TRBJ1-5	SASKPPSNQPQH
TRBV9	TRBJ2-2	ASSVRGTNTGELF
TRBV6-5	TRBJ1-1	ASRMGWGEPEAF
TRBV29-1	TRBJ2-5	SAGTGVGETQY
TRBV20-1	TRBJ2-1	SARRDRTNNEQF
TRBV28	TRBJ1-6	ATKGHLNSPLH
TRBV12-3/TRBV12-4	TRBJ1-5	ASSLWGHHQPQH
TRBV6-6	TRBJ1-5	ASSYSDRVGQPQH
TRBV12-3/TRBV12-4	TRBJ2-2	ASSLRTINTGELF
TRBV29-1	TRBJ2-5	SVHPRGETQY
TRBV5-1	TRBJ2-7	ASSPRPGIPYEQY
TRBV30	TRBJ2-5	AWSVLGGGAQTQY
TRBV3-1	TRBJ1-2	ASSPSGTGLYGYT
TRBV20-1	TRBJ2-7	SARGDYEQY
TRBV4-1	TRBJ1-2	ASSQGPRSSHYSYGYT
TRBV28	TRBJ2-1	ASTLGGSYNEQF
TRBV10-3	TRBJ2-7	AISGKGASYEQY
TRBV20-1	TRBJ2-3	SAPRPGLPDTQY
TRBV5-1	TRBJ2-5	ASSRDYLETQY
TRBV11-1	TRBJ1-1	ASSLPGRRVKAF
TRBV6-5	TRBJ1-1	ASSYERDTMNTEAF
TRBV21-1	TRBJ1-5	ASSESGGPLTQPQH
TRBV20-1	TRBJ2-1	SARDDVAGGPNEQF
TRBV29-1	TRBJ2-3	SALSRGDTDTQY
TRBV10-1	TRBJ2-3	ASSDRAFAQY
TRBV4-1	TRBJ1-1	ASSRPSDTEAF
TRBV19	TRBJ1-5	ASRDSYQPQH
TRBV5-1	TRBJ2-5	ASSLVLAGKETQY
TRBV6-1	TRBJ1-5	ASSAGTGGYQPQH
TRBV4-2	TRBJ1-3	ASSQDSRGPSGNTIY
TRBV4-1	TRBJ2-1	ASRHRTSGGAVYNEQF
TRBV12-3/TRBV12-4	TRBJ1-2	ASSRQGRYGYT